This T cell receptor (beta chain) was obtained from a study of CD8 T cells in Susac syndrome. Overall study: Treatment at blood withdrawal was none, corticosteroids, or intravenous immunoglobulin alone in Susac syndrome patients. Findings and limits, study-wide: The relatively small number of individuals in the TCR sequencing and HLA analysis was acknowledged by the study.

RNA, at about 0.45 to 1 ug, was reverse transcribed with random hexamers. TCR beta CDR3 was amplified by immunoSEQ covering 54 Vbeta and 13 Jbeta. TCRdb reanalysed the immunoSEQ multiplex PCR reads using MiXCR and keeps one entry per CDR3 protein. The sample contains about 190,000 distinct CDR3 sequences, about 94% of which appear only once. The ends lost 5 bases at V and 0 bases at J; junction bases unmatched: 8. Germline V gene lookup returns CDR1 PRHDT and CDR2 FYEKMQ (reference sequence). The CDR3 has 17 amino acids. To note about this clonotype: The antigen is unknown.

The sequencing input was CD4+ T cells from PBMCs. The clonotype originates from a human donor with Susac syndrome. The rearrangement links TRBV13 to TRBJ2-2; 8 nucleotides line up with TRBD2. In DNA, the CDR3 is TGTGCCAGCAGCCCAGGGCGAGCGGGGGCGAACACCGGGGAGCTGTTTTTT. Protein: CASSPGRAGANTGELFF. The complete variable domain, with remaining parts taken from reference TRBV13 and TRBJ2-2, reads AAGVIQSPRHLIKEKRETATLKCYPIPRHDTVYWYQQGPGQDPQFLISFYEKMQSDKGSIPDRFSAQQFSDYHSELNMSSLELGDSALYFCASSPGRAGANTGELFFGEGSRLTVL.